This T cell receptor beta chain comes out of a study of regulatory T cells in long-lasting Graves disease. Study background: Persistent Graves' disease meant over 5 years of antithyroid drugs with positive TSH receptor antibodies. The study, taken as a whole, reports: Persistent Graves' patients showed less TCR diversity than newly diagnosed ones. Segments TRBV28, TRBJ1-2 and TRBJ2-5 showed preferential usage in persistent disease.

Combining iRepertoire HTBI primers with Arm-PCR of CDR3 regions, the authors built TCR beta libraries. TCRdb re-analysed the multiplex PCR reads in MiXCR, keeping a single row per CDR3 protein. The sample carries 450,000 or so distinct CDR3 sequences, around 21% recorded once. Concerning this clonotype itself: Its target is not known.

Time point: persistent/refractory GD, antithyroid drugs over 5 years with positive TRAb. PBMCs provided the RNA from which the TCR library was made. Doctors identified Graves' disease using the American Thyroid Association guidelines. Trimming took 2 bases from V and 4 from J, leaving 17 bases between them. The CDR3 covers 16 residues. Per germline, CDR1 PRHDT and CDR2 FYEKMQ (reference sequence). The starting material was peripheral blood mononuclear cells (PBMCs), obtained when the disease was refractory, from a patient treated with antithyroid drugs. The V and J genes are TRBV13 and TRBJ1-2; no clear D gene. The TCR originated in a female donor with Graves disease. In DNA form, the CDR3 reads TGTGCCAGCAGCTTATCCCAGGATAGGTTTACCTATGGCTACACCTTC. This gives the protein CASSLSQDRFTYGYTF.